This T cell receptor beta chain originates from a study of brain T cells in children with intractable seizures. General study findings and limits: Viral specificity was inferred only from CDR3 similarity; HCMV serostatus was unknown. Absence of clones before surgery may stem from lower sequencing depth.

Turning to this clone: What it binds is unknown.

Time point defined: blood from clinic visit 5 months post-surgery; TSC patient then seizure free. Sequencing was limited to surgery cases with top T cell transcript signatures in brain tissue. At least one anti-epileptic drug was given before surgery. Germline values: CDR1 MRHNA, CDR2 SNTAGT. Trimming removed 0 bases at V and 8 bases at J, with 4 bases between. This CDR3 is built from 11 residues. Produced via immunoSEQ multiplex PCR; TCRdb's table is partial and in-frame only. The data contain about 350,000 clones, roughly 92% of them singletons. This chain links TRBV6-4 with TRBJ1-2; D not resolved. This clonotype was obtained from a boy less than two years old with tuberous sclerosis and intractable seizures. The sequencing here drew on peripheral blood, taken 4 to 6 months after surgery. CDR3 DNA sequence: TGTGCCAGCAGTGACTCGGAAGGCTACACCTTC. As protein: CASSDSEGYTF.